This is a list of T cell receptor beta chains from one sample in a study of blood T cell repertoires in COVID-19. The repertoire was sequenced with immunoSEQ multiplex PCR; TCRdb's copy has only in-frame clones and lacks some. The sample holds over 150,000 clones, 85% to 90% seen once. The sequenced material came from peripheral blood. All receptors come from a man aged 55 to 69 with COVID-19, enrolled during active disease. Each CDR3 is given with its conserved first and last residue. A D gene is named only where the DNA matches it firmly. Expanded clones are given a class, and other clones once, few, many or no size at all.

D	size	J	V	CDR3	DNA
TRBD1	NA	TRBJ2-7	TRBV9	CASSEAAGQGLDEQYF	TGTGCCAGCAGCGAGGCGGCGGGACAGGGGTTAGACGAGCAGTACTTC
NA	NA	TRBJ1-5	TRBV2	CASSRGLSNQPQHF	TGTGCCAGCAGTAGAGGACTGAGCAATCAGCCCCAGCATTTT
TRBD1	NA	TRBJ2-3	TRBV28	CASSLDRGLDTQYF	TGTGCCAGCAGTTTGGACAGGGGGCTTGATACGCAGTATTTT
NA	once	TRBJ1-5	TRBV18	CASSAIEGQPQHF	TGTGCCAGCTCGGCAATAGAGGGTCAGCCCCAGCATTTT
NA	NA	TRBJ2-3	TRBV4-3	CASGPRSYTDTQYF	TGCGCCAGCGGTCCCAGAAGTTACACAGATACGCAGTATTTT
TRBD1	NA	TRBJ2-1	TRBV14	CASSPQRQGNEQFF	TGTGCCAGCAGCCCCCAAAGACAGGGCAATGAGCAGTTCTTC
TRBD1	NA	TRBJ1-2	TRBV18	CASSQGQGDNYGYTF	TGTGCCAGCTCACAGGGACAGGGAGACAACTATGGCTACACCTTC
NA	NA	TRBJ1-2	TRBV6-5	CASNPGEGYGYTF	TGTGCCAGCAACCCAGGGGAAGGGTATGGCTACACCTTC
NA	once	TRBJ1-1	TRBV29-1	CSVVEREGGTEAFF	TGCAGCGTTGTGGAGCGCGAGGGTGGGACTGAAGCTTTCTTT
TRBD1	NA	TRBJ2-7	TRBV24-1	CATSDWNDRVSSYEQYF	TGTGCCACCAGTGATTGGAATGACAGGGTGAGCTCCTACGAGCAGTACTTC
NA	once	TRBJ1-1	TRBV9	CASSPGSGMNTEAFF	TGTGCCAGCAGCCCAGGCAGTGGAATGAACACTGAAGCTTTCTTT
TRBD1	few	TRBJ2-7	TRBV7-9	CASSPTGDLYF	TGTGCCAGCAGCCCAACAGGGGACCTGTACTTC
NA	NA	TRBJ1-5	TRBV21-1	CASSKGGPGGSNQPQHF	TGTGCCAGCAGCAAAGGGGGGCCGGGTGGTAGCAATCAGCCCCAGCATTTT
NA	NA	TRBJ1-5	TRBV4-3	CASSVTGLIQPQHF	TGCGCCAGCAGCGTCACAGGTCTAATCCAGCCCCAGCATTTT